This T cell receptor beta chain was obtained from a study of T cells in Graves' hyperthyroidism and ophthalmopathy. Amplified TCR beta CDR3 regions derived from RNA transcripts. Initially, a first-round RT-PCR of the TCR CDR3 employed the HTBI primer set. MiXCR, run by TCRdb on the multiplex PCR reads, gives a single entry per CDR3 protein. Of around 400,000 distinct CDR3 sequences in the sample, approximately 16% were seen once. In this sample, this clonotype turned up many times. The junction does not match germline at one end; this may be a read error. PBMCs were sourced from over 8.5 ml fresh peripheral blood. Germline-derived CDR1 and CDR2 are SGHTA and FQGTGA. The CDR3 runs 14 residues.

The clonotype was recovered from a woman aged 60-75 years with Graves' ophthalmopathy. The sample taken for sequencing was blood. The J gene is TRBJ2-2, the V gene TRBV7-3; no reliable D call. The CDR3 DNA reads TGTGCCAGCAGTTTAAACAGTAACACCGGGGAGCTGTTTTTT. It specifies CASSLNSNTGELFF.